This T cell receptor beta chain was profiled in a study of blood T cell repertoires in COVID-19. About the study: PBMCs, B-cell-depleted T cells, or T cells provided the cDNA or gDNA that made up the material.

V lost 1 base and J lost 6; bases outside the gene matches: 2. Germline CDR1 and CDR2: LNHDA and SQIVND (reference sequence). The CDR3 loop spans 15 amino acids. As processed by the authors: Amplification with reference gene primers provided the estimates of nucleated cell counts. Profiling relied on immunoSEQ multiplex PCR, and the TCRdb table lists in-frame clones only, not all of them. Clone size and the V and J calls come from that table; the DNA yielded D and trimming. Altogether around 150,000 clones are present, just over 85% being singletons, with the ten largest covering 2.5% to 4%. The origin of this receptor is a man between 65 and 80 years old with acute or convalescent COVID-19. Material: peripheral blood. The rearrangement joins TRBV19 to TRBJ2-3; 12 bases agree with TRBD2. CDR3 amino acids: CASSIGGLAGDTQYF. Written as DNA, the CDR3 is TGTGCCAGTAGTATAGGAGGACTAGCGGGGGATACGCAGTATTTT.